Listed below are T cell receptor beta chains from one sample, sequenced in a study of identical twins. TCRdb fed the 5' RACE reads into MiXCR, producing one record per CDR3 protein. The profile shows more than 1.5 million distinct CDR3 sequences, around a third of them singletons. The sample was cord blood. These receptors originate from a newborn girl in good health. Each CDR3 is given with its conserved first and last residue. Each record gives: clone size, V gene, J gene, D gene, CDR3 DNA, CDR3 protein. A D gene is named only where the DNA matches it firmly. Not all rows give a size; the values are once, few, many and, for expanded clones, a class.

NA,TRBV7-2,TRBJ2-7,NA,TGTGCCAGCAGAATAGACCAACTCCAATACGAGCAGAACTTC,CASRIDQLQYEQNF
NA,TRBV3-1,TRBJ2-7,NA,TGTGCCAGCAGCCCGGGAGCCTTAGGCTACAATGAGCAGTACTTC,CASSPGALGYNEQYF
few,TRBV20-1,TRBJ1-5,TRBD1,TGCAGTGCAGCGGGACAGGGGAGCAATCAGCCCCAGCATTTT,CSAAGQGSNQPQHF
few,TRBV29-1,TRBJ1-1,NA,TGCAGCGTTGAAGATATCCAGGGGAACACTGAAGCTTTCTTT,CSVEDIQGNTEAFF
few,TRBV2,TRBJ1-2,NA,TGTGCCAGCAACAGGGCCAACTATGGCTACACCTTC,CASNRANYGYTF
once,TRBV14,TRBJ1-1,NA,TGTGCCACCTCAGGACATTCGAACACTGAAGCTTTCTTT,CATSGHSNTEAFF
NA,TRBV5-1,TRBJ2-5,NA,TGCGCCAGCAGCGGTCACCCCCGGGATGAGCAGTACTTC,CASSGHPRDEQYF
few,TRBV7-2,TRBJ2-1,TRBD2,TGTGCCAGCAGCTTTCGCGGGGGGTCCCATGAGCAGTTCTTC,CASSFRGGSHEQFF
NA,TRBV12-3/TRBV12-4,TRBJ2-7,TRBD2,TGTGCCAGCAGTTTCCGACTAGCGGGCAGCTCCTACGAGCAGTACTTC,CASSFRLAGSSYEQYF
NA,TRBV12-3/TRBV12-4,TRBJ2-7,NA,TGTGCCAGCAGTTTTCTGCCAGGGCCTACCGAGCAGTACTTC,CASSFLPGPTEQYF
NA,TRBV29-1,TRBJ1-2,NA,TGCAGCGCTGGGACAACAGATAACTATGGCTACACCTTC,CSAGTTDNYGYTF
NA,TRBV2,TRBJ2-7,TRBD2,TGTGCCAGCAGTGACCTGACTAGCGGGGGGTACGAGCAGTACTTC,CASSDLTSGGYEQYF
few,TRBV29-1,TRBJ2-1,NA,TGCAGCGTTCGACATCCATACAATGAGCAGTTCTTC,CSVRHPYNEQFF
NA,TRBV25-1,TRBJ1-4,NA,TGTGCCAGCAACCGGGGAACTAATGAAAAACTGTTTTTT,CASNRGTNEKLFF